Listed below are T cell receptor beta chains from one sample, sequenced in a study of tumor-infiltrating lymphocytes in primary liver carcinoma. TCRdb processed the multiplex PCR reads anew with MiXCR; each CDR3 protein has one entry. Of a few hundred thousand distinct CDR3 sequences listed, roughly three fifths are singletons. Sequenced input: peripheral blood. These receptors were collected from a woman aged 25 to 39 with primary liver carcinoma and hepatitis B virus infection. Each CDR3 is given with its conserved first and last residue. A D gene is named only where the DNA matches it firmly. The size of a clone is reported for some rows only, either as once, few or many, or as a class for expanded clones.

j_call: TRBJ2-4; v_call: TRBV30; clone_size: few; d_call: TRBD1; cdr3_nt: TGTGCCTGGGGGACAGGGGTCATTCAGTACTTC; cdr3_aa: CAWGTGVIQYF
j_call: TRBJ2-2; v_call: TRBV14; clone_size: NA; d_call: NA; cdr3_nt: TGTGCCAGCAGCCAAGGATCGTACGGGGAGCTGTTTTTT; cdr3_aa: CASSQGSYGELFF
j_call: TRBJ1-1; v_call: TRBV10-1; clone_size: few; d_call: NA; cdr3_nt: TGCGCCAGCAGTGTTGGGGGGCCGAGGACTGAAGCTTTCTTT; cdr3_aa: CASSVGGPRTEAFF
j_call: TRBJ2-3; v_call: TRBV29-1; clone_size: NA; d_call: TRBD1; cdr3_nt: TGCTGGGTTGTCAGGGGGAGCAACACAGATACGCAGTATTTT; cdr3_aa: CWVVRGSNTDTQYF
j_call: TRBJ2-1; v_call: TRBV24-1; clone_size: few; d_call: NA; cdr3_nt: TGTGCCACTAGTGAGGACGGCTCGTATAATGAGCAGTTCTTC; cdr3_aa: CATSEDGSYNEQFF
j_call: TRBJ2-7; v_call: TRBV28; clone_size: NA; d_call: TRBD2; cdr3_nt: TGTGCCAGCAGGCACCGTCTAGCGGTTAACTCCTACGAGCAGTACTTC; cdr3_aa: CASRHRLAVNSYEQYF
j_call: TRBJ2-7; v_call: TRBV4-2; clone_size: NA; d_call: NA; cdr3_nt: TGTGCCAGCAGCCAGAGTCGACTAGATCGGGACAAATACGAGCAGTACTTC; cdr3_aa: CASSQSRLDRDKYEQYF
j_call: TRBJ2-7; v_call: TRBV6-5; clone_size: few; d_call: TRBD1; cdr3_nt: TGTGCCAGCAGTTCACCCGGGACAGGCCCTCTGGGCGAGCAGTACTTC; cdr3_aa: CASSSPGTGPLGEQYF
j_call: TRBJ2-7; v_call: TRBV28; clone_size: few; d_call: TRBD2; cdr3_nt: TGTGCCAGCAGTTTATCCCTACTAGCGGGACTCTACGAGCAGTACTTC; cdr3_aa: CASSLSLLAGLYEQYF
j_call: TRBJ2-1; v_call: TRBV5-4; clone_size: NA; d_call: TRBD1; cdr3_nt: TGTGCCAGCAGCTATGGGACAGGGAACCACAATGGGCAGTTCTTC; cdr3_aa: CASSYGTGNHNGQFF
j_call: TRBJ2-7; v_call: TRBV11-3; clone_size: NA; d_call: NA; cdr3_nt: TGTGTCAGCAGCTTAGGAACGGGCGCCTACGAGCGGTACTTC; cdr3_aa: CVSSLGTGAYERYF
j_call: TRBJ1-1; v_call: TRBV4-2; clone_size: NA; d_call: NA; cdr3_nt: TGTACCAGCTGCCAAGAAGGCCCGGGGGCAAGTCGGCGAACTGAAGCTTTCTTT; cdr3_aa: CTSCQEGPGASRRTEAFF
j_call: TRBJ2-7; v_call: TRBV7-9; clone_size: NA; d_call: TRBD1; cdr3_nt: TGTGCCAGCAGCTTAACCGGGACAGGGGACGGAAGCGAGCAGTACTTC; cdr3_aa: CASSLTGTGDGSEQYF
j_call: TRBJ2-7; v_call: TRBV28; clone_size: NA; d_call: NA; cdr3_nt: TGTGCCAGCAGTCTACAGGTTACCGCCTACGAGCAGTACTTC; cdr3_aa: CASSLQVTAYEQYF
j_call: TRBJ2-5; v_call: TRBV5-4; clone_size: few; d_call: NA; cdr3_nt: TGTGCCACCTCTGGGGGGTACCAAGAGACCCAGTACTTC; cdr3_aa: CATSGGYQETQYF
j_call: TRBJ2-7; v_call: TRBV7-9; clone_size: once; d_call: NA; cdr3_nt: TGTGCCAGCAGCTTAGGGGATTGGAGGGGGCACAAGATCTTC; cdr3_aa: CASSLGDWRGHKIF
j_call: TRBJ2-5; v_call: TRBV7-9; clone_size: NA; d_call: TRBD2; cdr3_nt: TGTGCCAGCAGCTCCCCGGTTACTAGCGGGAAGACAGGCGACCGAGAGACCCAGTACTTC; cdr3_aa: CASSSPVTSGKTGDRETQYF
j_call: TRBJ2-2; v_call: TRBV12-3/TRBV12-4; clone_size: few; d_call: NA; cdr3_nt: TGTGCCAGCAGTTTAACCGGGACCTCGAACACCGGGGAGCTGTTTTTT; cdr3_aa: CASSLTGTSNTGELFF
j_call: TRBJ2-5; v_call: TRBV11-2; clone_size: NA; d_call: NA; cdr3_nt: TGTGCCAGCAGCACATGGGGCGGGGAGACCCAGTATTTC; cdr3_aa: CASSTWGGETQYF
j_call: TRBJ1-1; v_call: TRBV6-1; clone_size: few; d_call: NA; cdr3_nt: TGTGCCAGCAGGTATTACCGGAACACTGAAGCTTTCTTT; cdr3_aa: CASRYYRNTEAFF
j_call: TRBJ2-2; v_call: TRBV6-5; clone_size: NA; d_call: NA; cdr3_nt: TGTGCCGGCAATTTAGGGACCGGGGAGCTGTTTTTT; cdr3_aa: CAGNLGTGELFF
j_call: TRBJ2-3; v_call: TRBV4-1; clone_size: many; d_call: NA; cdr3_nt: TGCGCCAGCAGCCAGCCCCGGGGATGGAATACGCAGTATTTT; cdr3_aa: CASSQPRGWNTQYF
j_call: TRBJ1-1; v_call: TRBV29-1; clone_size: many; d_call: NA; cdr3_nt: TGCAAGGCCACATCAGGGTATGGTACTGAAGCTTTCTTT; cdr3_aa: CKATSGYGTEAFF
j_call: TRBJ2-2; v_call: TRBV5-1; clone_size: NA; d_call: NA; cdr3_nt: TGCGCCAGCAGCTTGTCCAGGGGTGGCGCCGGGGAGCTGTTTTTT; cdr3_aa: CASSLSRGGAGELFF
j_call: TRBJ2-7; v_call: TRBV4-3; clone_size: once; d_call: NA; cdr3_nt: TGCGCCAGCAGCCAAGATGCGGAGGTGGGGTCCCACGAGCAGTACTTC; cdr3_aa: CASSQDAEVGSHEQYF
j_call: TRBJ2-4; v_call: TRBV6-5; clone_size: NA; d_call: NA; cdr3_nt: TGTGCCAGCAGCCTCAGGACGTTGGGGGCCAAAAACATTCGGTACTTC; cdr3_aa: CASSLRTLGAKNIRYF
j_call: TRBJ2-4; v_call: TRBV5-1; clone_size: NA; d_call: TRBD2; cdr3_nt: TGCGCCAGCAGCTTGGTAGGCGGGGGAAAAAACATTCAGTACTTC; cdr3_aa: CASSLVGGGKNIQYF
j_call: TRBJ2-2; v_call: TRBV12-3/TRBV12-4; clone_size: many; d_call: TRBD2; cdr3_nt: TGTGCCAGCACCCCGGGACTAGCGAGCACCGGGGAGCTGTTTTTT; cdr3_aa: CASTPGLASTGELFF
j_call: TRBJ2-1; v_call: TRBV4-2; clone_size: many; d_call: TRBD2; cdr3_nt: TGTGCCAGCAGCCCCGTAGACGTCAGGGGGCAAAGCGGGAGGGCATTGGGTGAGCAGTTCTTC; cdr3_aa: CASSPVDVRGQSGRALGEQFF
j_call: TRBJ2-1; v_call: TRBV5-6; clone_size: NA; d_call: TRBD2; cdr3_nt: TGTGCCAGCAGCTCTGGACTAGCTAGGGATGAGCAGTTCTTC; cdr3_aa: CASSSGLARDEQFF
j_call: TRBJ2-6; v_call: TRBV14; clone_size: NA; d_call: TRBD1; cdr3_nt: TGTGCCAGCAGCCAATGGGGGACAGGGGTTATTGGGGCCAACGTCCTGACTTTC; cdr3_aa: CASSQWGTGVIGANVLTF
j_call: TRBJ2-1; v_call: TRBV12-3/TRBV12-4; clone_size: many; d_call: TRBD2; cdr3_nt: TGTGCCAGCAGTTTAGGGGGTAGCGGGAGCGATGAGCAGTTCTTC; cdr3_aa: CASSLGGSGSDEQFF
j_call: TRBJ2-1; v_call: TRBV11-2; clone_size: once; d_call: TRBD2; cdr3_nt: TGTGCCATCAGCTTAGGGGACTGGCGGGGGGGCCGGGGTGAGCAGTTCTTC; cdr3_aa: CAISLGDWRGGRGEQFF
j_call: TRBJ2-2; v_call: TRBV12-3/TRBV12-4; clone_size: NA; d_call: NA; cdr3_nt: TGTGCCAGCAGTTTAGTCAACACCGGGAAGCTGTTTTTT; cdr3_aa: CASSLVNTGKLFF
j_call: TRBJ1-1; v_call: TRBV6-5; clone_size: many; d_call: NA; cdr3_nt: TGTGCCAGCAGGGCCTGGGACGGTCGGACTGAAGCTTTCTTT; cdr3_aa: CASRAWDGRTEAFF
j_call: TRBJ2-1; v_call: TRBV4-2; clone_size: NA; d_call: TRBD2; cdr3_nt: TGTGCCAGCAGCCAAGATGGGGCGGGAGAAGGGTATGAGCAGTTCTTC; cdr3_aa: CASSQDGAGEGYEQFF
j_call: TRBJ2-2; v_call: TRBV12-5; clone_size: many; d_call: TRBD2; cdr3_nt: TGTGCTAGTGGCCTCCGGGAGGGCCCGGACGGGGAGCTGTTTTTT; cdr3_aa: CASGLREGPDGELFF
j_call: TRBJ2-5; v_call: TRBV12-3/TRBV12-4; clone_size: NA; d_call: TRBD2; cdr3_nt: TGTGCCAGCAGTTTGTACGGACTAGGGGATGAGACCCAGTACTTC; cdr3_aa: CASSLYGLGDETQYF
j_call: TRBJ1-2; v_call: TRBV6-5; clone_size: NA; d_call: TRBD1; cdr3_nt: TGTGCCAGCAGACGGACAGGGCAATATAAATATGGCTACACCTTC; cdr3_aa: CASRRTGQYKYGYTF
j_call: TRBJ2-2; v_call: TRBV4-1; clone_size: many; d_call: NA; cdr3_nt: TGCGCCAGCAGCCCGTGGGGGCCGGGCACCGGGGAGCTGTTTTTT; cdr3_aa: CASSPWGPGTGELFF
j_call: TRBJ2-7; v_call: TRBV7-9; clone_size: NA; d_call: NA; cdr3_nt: TGTGTCAGCAGCTTAGCCTCGACATACACCTACGAGCGGTACTTC; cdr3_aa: CVSSLASTYTYERYF
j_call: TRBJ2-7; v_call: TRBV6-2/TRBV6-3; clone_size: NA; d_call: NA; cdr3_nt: TGTGCCAGCAGTTTGCAGGAGAATCCATACGATCAGTACTTC; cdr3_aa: CASSLQENPYDQYF
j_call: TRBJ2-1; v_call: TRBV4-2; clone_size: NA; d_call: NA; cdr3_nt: TGTGCCAGCAGCCAAGGGACACAGCTGTACAATGAGCAGTCCTTC; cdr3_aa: CASSQGTQLYNEQSF
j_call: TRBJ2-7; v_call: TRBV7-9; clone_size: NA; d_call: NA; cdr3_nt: TGTGCCAGCAGCCTGGGCACCCTCTCCGAGCAGTACTTC; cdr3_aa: CASSLGTLSEQYF
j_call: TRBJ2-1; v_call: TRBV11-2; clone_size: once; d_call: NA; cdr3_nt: TGTGTCAGCAGTTTAGGCCTAGCGCTCGTCGACAATGAGCAGTTCTTC; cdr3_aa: CVSSLGLALVDNEQFF
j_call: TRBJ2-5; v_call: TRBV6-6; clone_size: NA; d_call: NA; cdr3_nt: TGTGCCAGCAGTTACTTGGCTAGCTTTTGGGAGACCCAGTACTTC; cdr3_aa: CASSYLASFWETQYF
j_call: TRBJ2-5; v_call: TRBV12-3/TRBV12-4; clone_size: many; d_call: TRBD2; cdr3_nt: TGTGCCAGCAGCTCAGACGGGGGGTTGGTCGAGACCCAGTACTTC; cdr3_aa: CASSSDGGLVETQYF
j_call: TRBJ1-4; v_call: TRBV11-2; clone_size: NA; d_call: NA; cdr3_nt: TGTGCCAGCACTAAACAGGACCGGGGAAGAGCTAATGGAAAACTGTTTTTT; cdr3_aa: CASTKQDRGRANGKLFF
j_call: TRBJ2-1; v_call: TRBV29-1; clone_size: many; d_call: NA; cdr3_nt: TGCAGCGTTGAAGACTGGGGGGAACAGTTCTTC; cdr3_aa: CSVEDWGEQFF
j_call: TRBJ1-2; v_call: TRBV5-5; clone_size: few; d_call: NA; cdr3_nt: TGTGCCAGCAGCCTGGACTACTATGGCTACACCTTC; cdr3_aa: CASSLDYYGYTF
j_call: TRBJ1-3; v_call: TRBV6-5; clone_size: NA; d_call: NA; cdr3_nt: TGTGCCAGCAGTTACTCTATGAAGACGGGAAACACCATATATTTT; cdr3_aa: CASSYSMKTGNTIYF
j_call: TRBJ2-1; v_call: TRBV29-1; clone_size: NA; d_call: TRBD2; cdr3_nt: TGCAGCGTTGAATCTCGCGGGAGGGCAGGGAGAAAAGAGCAGTTCTTC; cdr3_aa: CSVESRGRAGRKEQFF
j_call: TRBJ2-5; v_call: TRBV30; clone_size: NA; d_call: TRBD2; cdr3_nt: TGTGCCTGGAGTAGCGGGAGGGGAGAGACCCAGTACTTC; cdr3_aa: CAWSSGRGETQYF
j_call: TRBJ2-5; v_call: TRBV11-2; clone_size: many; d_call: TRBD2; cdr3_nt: TGTGCCAGCAGCTGGACTAGCTCGGGAGACGAGACCCAGTACTTC; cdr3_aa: CASSWTSSGDETQYF
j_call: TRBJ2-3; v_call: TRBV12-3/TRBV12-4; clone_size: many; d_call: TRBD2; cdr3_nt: TGTGCCAGCAGTTCTAGCGGGAGTGGGACAGATACGCAGTATTTT; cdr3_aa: CASSSSGSGTDTQYF
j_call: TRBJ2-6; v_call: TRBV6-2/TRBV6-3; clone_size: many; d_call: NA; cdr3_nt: TGTGCCAGCAGTCGGACAGCAAGCTCTGGGGCCAACGTCCTGACTTTC; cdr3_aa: CASSRTASSGANVLTF